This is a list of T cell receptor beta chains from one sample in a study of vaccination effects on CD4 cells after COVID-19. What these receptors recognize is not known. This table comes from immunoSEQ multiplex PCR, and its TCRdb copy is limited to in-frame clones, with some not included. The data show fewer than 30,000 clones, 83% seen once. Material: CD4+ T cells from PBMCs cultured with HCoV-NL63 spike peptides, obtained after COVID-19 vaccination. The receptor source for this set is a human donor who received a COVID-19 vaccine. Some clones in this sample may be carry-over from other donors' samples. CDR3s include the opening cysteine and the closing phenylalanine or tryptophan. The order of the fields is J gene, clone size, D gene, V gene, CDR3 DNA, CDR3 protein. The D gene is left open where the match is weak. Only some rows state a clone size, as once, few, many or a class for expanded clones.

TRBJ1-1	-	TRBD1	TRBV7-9	TGTGCCAGCAGCTTAGTAGGGGGCTGGGGCACTGAAGCTTTCTTT	CASSLVGGWGTEAFF
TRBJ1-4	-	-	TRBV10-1	TGCGCCAGCAGTTCGGGCCAGGACTCGGAAAAACTGTTTTTT	CASSSGQDSEKLFF
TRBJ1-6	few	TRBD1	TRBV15	TGTGCCACCAGCAGAGGGGACAGGAATTCACCCCTCCACTTT	CATSRGDRNSPLHF
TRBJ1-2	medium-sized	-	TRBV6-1	TGTGCCAGCAGTGAAGTCCATCTTGGGTCCTATGGCTACACCTTC	CASSEVHLGSYGYTF
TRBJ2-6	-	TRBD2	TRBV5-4	TGTGCCAGCAGCCTGAACGTAGCGGGGGGCCGGTCTGGGGCCAACGTCCTGACTTTC	CASSLNVAGGRSGANVLTF
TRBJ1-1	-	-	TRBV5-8	TGTGCCAGCAGCTTGATGGGCGGGGGCCACACTGAAGCTTTCTTT	CASSLMGGGHTEAFF
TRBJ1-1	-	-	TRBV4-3	TGCGCCAGCAGCCAAGATGGAGGTGGCGGGACTGAAGCTTTCTTT	CASSQDGGGGTEAFF
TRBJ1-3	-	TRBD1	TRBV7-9	TGTGCCAGCAGCCTCAGGGGGCCCGGAAACACCATATATTTT	CASSLRGPGNTIYF
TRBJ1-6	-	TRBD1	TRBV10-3	TGTGCCATCAGTCGAGCAGGGGGCGATAATTCACCCCTCCACTTT	CAISRAGGDNSPLHF
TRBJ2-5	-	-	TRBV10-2	TGCGCCAGCAGCACAGCCGGGACCCCAGTCGGCACCCAGTACTTC	CASSTAGTPVGTQYF
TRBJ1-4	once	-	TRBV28	TGTGCCAGCAGTTCGGACACAGGGCGGCTGTTGGAAAAACTGTTTTTT	CASSSDTGRLLEKLFF
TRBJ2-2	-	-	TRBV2	TGTGCCAGCGTATTGTACGCGAACACCGGGGAGCTGTTTTTT	CASVLYANTGELFF
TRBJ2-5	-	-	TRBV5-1	TGCGCCAGCTCTAACCTGGCCACTCAAGAGACCCAGTACTTC	CASSNLATQETQYF
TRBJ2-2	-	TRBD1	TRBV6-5	TGTGCCAGCAGCAGACAGGGGATCGGGGAGCTGTTTTTT	CASSRQGIGELFF
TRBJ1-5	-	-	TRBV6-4	TGTGCCAGCAGTGAGTACGACAGACAGCCCCAGCATTTT	CASSEYDRQPQHF
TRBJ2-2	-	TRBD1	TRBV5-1	TGCGCCAGCAGCCAGAGAGGCAGGGGGTCCGGGGAGCTGTTTTTT	CASSQRGRGSGELFF
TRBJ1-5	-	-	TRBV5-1	TGCGCCAGCAGGGAGGGGGGCAATCAGCCCCAGCATTTT	CASREGGNQPQHF
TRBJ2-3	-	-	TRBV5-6	TGTGCCAGCAGCTTAAGGACTCTCCAGGATACGCAGTATTTT	CASSLRTLQDTQYF
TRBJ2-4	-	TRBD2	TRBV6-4	TGTGCCAGCAAGATTAGCGGGGCCCAAAACATTCAGTACTTC	CASKISGAQNIQYF
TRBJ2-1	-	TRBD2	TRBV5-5	TGTGCCAGCAGCCGGGACGGGAGGTACAATGAGCAGTTCTTC	CASSRDGRYNEQFF
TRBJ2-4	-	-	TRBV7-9	TGTGCCAGCAGCGACCGGGATATTCAGTACTTC	CASSDRDIQYF
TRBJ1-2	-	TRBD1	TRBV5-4	TGTGCCAGCAGCTCGGGACAGGGGCCCTCTAACTATGGCTACACCTTC	CASSSGQGPSNYGYTF
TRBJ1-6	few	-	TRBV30	TGTGCCTGGAGTCACCGGGACGGATTACCCCTCCACTTT	CAWSHRDGLPLHF
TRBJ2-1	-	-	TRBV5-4	TGTGCCAGCAGCTTTGGTGGGCAGCATTACAATGAGCAGTTCTTC	CASSFGGQHYNEQFF
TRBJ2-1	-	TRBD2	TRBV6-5	TGTGCCAGCAGTACAGGACTAGCGAATTACAATGAGCAGTTCTTC	CASSTGLANYNEQFF
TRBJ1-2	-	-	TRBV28	TGTGCCAGCAGTTTCGACAGGTCCTATGGCTACACCTTC	CASSFDRSYGYTF
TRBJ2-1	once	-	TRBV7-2	TGTGCCAGCAGCTTAGCGGGGGTAGAGCAGTTCTTC	CASSLAGVEQFF
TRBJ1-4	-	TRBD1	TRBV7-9	TGTGCCAGCAGCAGACAGGGGGTGGGTGAAAAACTGTTTTTT	CASSRQGVGEKLFF
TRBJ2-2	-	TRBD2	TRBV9	TGTGCCAGCAGCGTAGCCCGGGCCAGCGGGGCCTACGTCGGGGAGCTGTTTTTT	CASSVARASGAYVGELFF
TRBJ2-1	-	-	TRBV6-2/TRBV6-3	TGTGCCAGCAGCCCGGACAACTACAATGAGCAGTTCTTC	CASSPDNYNEQFF
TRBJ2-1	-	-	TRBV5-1	TGCGCCAGCAGCTTGGCAGGGGGGGCCTACAATGAGCAGTTCTTC	CASSLAGGAYNEQFF
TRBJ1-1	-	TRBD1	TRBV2	TGTGCCAGCAGTGGCGGGGACAGGGGAGGAGGAACTGAAGCTTTCTTT	CASSGGDRGGGTEAFF
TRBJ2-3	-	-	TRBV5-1	TGCGCCAGCAGCTTGCTGCAGGGCGGAGATACGCAGTATTTT	CASSLLQGGDTQYF
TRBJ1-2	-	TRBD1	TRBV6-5	TGTGCCAGCAGTTACTCGGGACAGGGGGCAAACTATGGCTACACCTTC	CASSYSGQGANYGYTF
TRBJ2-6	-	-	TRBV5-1	TGCGCCAGCAGCGCCAGTACTATCTCTGGGGCCAACGTCCTGACTTTC	CASSASTISGANVLTF
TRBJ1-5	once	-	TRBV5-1	TGCGCCAGCAGCTTGGGGGCAGTGGCCAATCAGCCCCAGCATTTT	CASSLGAVANQPQHF
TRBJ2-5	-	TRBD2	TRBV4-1	TGCGCCAGCAGCCAGCATAGCGGGGGGCGAGAGACCCAGTACTTC	CASSQHSGGRETQYF
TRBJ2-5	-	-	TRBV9	TGTGCCAGCAGCGTAGGGGAAGCTCGGGAGACCCAGTACTTC	CASSVGEARETQYF
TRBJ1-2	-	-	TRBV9	TGTGCCAGCAGCGTAGGGAATAGGGGAGACTATGGCTACACCTTC	CASSVGNRGDYGYTF
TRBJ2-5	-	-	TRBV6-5	TGTGCCAGCAGTTACGAAGGGCAAGAGACCCAGTACTTC	CASSYEGQETQYF
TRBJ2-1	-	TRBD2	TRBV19	TGTGCCAGTAGTCCTTTTAGCGGGGGCGGGGATGAGCAGTTCTTC	CASSPFSGGGDEQFF
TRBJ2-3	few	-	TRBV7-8	TGTGCCAGCAGCCGAGAGGCGGGGATCACAGATACGCAGTATTTT	CASSREAGITDTQYF